This T cell receptor beta chain was documented in a study of regulatory T cells in long-lasting Graves disease (dated by TCRdb to the early 2020s). Study-wide context: Newly diagnosed Graves' disease patients had taken antithyroid drugs for less than 3 months. Patients with persistent Graves' disease were compared with patients with newly diagnosed Graves' disease using TCR sequencing and RNA sequencing of peripheral blood. The study took place in China and was registered as a clinical trial. A total of about 33 samples underwent TCR sequencing, from roughly 13 patients with persistent Graves' disease and about 20 patients with newly diagnosed Graves' disease. What the authors observed across the whole study: Preferential use of TRBV28, TRBJ1-2 and TRBJ2-5 was observed in persistent disease, whereas TRBV20-1 and TRBJ2-1 were favored in newly diagnosed disease. More public clonotypes were shared among persistent patients (under 3,000) than among newly diagnosed patients (966). Sequencing and analysis were limited to the TCR beta chain. The study examined only peripheral blood because the primary lesion, thyroid tissue, could not be accessed. Compared with newly diagnosed patients, persistent Graves' disease patients had lower TCR Shannon entropy and fewer highly expanded clones, which suggests clonal expansion. The authors acknowledged the small sample size as a limitation that may reduce accuracy.

Receptor amplification or capture employed multiplex PCR. Instrument used: Illumina HiSeq 4000. TCR beta libraries were built with iRepertoire HTBI primers and Arm-PCR amplification of CDR3 regions. Gel purification was performed on PCR products prior to sequencing. The authors processed their data as follows. Gene usage analysis of CDR3 amino acid clonotypes used the 60 to 80 TRBV and 12 to 15 TRBJ segments found across samples. COPE and FqMerger were used to merge filtered high-quality paired reads into contigs. BLAST was used to align contigs to IMGT TRBV, TRBD and TRBJ reference genes, and CDR3 was defined according to IMGT. Highly expanded clones were defined as clonotypes with a frequency above 0.1%. Repertoire diversity was measured by Shannon entropy, and V-J evenness by the Gini coefficient. Public clonotypes were defined as clonotypes shared by more than one individual. In TCRdb, the public reads were trimmed at Q25 with fastp and aligned with MiXCR, with productive beta chains retained. Entries that share a CDR3 protein sequence are merged under the most common genes and DNA. The V and J calls here are based on TCRdb, not the publication. The sample table lists some 230,000 distinct CDR3 sequences, approximately 20% of them with a count of one. Approximately 24% of the sample rests with the top ten.

The cysteine opens and the phenylalanine closes a CDR3 of 13 amino acids. Only the CDR3 DNA is retained, 39 bases long and in frame from the first base. V is clipped by 5 bases and J by 1 base, and the sequence between their germline boundaries is 11 bases long. The germline V gene supplies CDR1 SQVTM and CDR2 ANQGSEA. The intended sense of this specimen's time point label: newly diagnosed GD, antithyroid drugs for less than 3 months. RNA was extracted from PBMCs in TRIzol for both TCR sequencing and RNA sequencing. The diagnosis of Graves' disease followed American Thyroid Association guidelines. Patients for the study were recruited at an endocrinology department in Xi'an, China. Each patient gave about 8.1 milliliters of peripheral blood, collected in an EDTA anticoagulant tube. Ficoll Paque Plus density gradient separation was used to isolate PBMCs, and no further T cell sorting was done. An Agilent 2100 Bioanalyzer and agarose gel were used to check RNA quality, and a NanoDrop 2000 was used to measure RNA concentration.

This clonotype appeared many times. Its antigen remains unidentified. No base-level quality is on record; no much larger clone is a single base apart. The sequence was collected from a female donor with Graves disease. The sample here was peripheral blood mononuclear cells (PBMCs), taken at new diagnosis, from a patient treated with antithyroid drugs. The V and J segments used are TRBV29-1 and TRBJ1-1, with the D segment identity uncertain. Here is the DNA: TGCAGCGTTTTTGGCGGCCGGAACACTGAAGCTTTCTTT. It encodes CSVFGGRNTEAFF.